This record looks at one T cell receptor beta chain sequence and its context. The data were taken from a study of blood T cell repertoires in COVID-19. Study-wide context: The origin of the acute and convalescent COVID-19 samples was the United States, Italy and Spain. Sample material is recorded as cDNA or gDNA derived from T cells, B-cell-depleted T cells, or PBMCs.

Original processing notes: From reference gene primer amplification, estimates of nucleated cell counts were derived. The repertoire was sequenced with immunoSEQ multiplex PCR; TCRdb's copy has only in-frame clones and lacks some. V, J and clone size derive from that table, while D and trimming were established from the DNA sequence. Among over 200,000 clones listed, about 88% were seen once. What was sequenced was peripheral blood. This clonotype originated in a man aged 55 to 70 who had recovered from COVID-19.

The CDR3 DNA reads as TGTGCCAGTGCCAAAGAAGCAAGCTCCTACGAGCAGTACTTC. Protein: CASAKEASSYEQYF. The chain joins TRBV19 to TRBJ2-7; D uncertain. Germline V gene sequence: CDR1 LNHDA, CDR2 SQIVND (reference sequence). The CDR3 is made up of 14 amino acids. V dropped 8 bases and J dropped 0 bases, with 14 bases sitting between them.